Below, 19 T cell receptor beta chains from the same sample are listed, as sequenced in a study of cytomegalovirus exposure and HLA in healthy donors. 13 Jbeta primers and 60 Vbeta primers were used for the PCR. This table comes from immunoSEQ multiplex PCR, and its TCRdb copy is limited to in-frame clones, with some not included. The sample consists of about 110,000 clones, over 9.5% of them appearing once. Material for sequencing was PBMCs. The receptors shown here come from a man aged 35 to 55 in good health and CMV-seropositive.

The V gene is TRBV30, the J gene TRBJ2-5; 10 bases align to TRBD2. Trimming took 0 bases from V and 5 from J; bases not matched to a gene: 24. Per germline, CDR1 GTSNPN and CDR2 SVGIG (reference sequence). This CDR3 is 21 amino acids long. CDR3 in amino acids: CAWSVHPSVWSGRDSAETQYF. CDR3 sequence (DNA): TGTGCCTGGAGTGTACACCCCAGCGTGTGGAGCGGGAGGGATTCTGCGGAGACCCAGTACTTC.

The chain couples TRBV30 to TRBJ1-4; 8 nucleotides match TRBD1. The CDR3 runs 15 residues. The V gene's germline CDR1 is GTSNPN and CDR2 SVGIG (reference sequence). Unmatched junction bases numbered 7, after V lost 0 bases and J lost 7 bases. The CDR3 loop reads CAWSVLGRGREKLFF. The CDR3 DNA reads TGTGCCTGGAGTGTACTCGGCAGGGGGCGTGAAAAACTGTTTTTT.

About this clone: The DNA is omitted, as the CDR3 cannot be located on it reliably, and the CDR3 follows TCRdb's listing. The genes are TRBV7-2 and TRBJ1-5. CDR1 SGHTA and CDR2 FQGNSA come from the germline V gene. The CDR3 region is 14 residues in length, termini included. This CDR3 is CASSFGPGDQPQHF.

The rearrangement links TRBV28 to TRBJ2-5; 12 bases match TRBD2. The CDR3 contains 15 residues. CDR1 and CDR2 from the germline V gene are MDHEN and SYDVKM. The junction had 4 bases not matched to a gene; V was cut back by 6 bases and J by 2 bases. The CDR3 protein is CASSPTSGSQETQYF. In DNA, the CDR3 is TGTGCCAGCAGCCCGACTAGCGGGAGTCAAGAGACCCAGTACTTC.

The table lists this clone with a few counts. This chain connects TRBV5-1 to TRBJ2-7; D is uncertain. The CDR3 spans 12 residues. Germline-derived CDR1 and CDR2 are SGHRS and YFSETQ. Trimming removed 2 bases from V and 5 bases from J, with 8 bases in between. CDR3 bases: TGCGCCAGCAGCTTCGCTGCGGACGAGCAGTACTTC. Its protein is CASSFAADEQYF.

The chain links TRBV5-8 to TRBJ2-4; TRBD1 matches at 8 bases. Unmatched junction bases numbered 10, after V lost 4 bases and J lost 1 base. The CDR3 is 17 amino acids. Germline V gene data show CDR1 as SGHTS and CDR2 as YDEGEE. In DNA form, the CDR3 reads TGTGCCAGCAGCCTCTTCAGGGGGCCGAGGGCCAAAAACATTCAGTACTTC. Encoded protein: CASSLFRGPRAKNIQYF.

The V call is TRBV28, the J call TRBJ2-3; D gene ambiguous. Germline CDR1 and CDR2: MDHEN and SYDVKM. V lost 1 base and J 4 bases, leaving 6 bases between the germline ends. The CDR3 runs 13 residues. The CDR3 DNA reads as TGTGCCAGCAGTTTATCCCTTTCAGATACGCAGTATTTT. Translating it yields CASSLSLSDTQYF.

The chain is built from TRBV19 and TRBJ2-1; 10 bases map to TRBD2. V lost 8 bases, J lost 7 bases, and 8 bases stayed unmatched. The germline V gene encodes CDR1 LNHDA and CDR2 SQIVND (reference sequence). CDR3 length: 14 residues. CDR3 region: CASEGLAGANEQFF. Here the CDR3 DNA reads TGTGCCAGTGAGGGGCTAGCGGGAGCGAATGAGCAGTTCTTC.

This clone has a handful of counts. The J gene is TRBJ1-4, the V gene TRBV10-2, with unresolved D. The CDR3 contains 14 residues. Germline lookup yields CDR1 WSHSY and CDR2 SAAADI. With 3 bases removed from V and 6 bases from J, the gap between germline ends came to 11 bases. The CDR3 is CASSDPGRDEKLFF. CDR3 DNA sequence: TGCGCCAGCAGTGACCCGGGAAGGGATGAAAAACTGTTTTTT.

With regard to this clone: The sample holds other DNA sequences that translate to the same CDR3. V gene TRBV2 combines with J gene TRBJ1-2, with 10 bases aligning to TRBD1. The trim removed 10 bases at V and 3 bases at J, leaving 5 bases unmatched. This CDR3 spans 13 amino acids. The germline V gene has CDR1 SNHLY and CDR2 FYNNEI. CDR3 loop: CATPGTGDYGYTF. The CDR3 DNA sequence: TGTGCCACTCCGGGGACAGGGGACTATGGCTACACCTTC. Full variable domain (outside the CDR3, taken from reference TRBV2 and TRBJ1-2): EPEVTQTPSHQVTQMGQEVILRCVPISNHLYFYWYRQILGQKVEFLVSFYNNEISEKSEIFDDQFSVERPDGSNFTLKIRSTKLEDSAMYFCATPGTGDYGYTFGSGTRLTVV.

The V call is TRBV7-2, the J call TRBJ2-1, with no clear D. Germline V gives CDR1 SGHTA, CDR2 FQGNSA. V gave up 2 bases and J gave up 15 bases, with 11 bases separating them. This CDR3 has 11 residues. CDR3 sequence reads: CASSLSQRRFF. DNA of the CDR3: TGTGCCAGCAGCTTATCCCAGCGTAGGTTCTTC.

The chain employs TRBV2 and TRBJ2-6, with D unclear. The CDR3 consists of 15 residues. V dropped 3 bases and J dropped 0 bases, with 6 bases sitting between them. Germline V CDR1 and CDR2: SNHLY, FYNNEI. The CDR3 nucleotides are TGTGCCAGCAGTGATCCATTCTCTGGGGCCAACGTCCTGACTTTC. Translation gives CASSDPFSGANVLTF.

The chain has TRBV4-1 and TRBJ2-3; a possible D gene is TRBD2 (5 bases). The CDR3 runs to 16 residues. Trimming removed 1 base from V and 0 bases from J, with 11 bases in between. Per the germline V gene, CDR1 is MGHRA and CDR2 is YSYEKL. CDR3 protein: CASSQAVATSTDTQYF. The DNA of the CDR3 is TGCGCCAGCAGCCAAGCCGTAGCGACTAGCACAGATACGCAGTATTTT.

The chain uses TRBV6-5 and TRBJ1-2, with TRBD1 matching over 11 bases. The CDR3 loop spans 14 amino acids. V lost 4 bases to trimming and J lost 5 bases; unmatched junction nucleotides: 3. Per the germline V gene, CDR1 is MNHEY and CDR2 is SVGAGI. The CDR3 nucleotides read TGTGCCAGCAGTTCGGACAGGGGGCCATATGGCTACACCTTC. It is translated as CASSSDRGPYGYTF.

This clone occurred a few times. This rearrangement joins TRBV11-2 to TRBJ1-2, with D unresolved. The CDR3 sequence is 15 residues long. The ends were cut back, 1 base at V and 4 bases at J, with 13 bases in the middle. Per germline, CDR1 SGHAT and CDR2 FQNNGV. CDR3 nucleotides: TGTGCCAGCAGCTTAGGGGCGGGTCGGGGCTATGGCTACACCTTC. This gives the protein CASSLGAGRGYGYTF.

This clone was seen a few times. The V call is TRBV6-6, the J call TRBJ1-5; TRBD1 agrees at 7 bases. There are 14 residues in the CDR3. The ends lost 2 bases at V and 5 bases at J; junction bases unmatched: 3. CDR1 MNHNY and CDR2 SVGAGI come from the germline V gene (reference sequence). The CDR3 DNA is TGTGCCAGCAGTTACCCTGGACAGGATCAGCCCCAGCATTTT. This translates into CASSYPGQDQPQHF.

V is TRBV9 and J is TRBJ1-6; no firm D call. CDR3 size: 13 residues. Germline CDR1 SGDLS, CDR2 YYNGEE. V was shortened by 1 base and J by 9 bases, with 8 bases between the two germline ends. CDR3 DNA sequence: TGTGCCAGCAGCGTAAACGGAGCTTCACCCCTCCACTTT. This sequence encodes CASSVNGASPLHF. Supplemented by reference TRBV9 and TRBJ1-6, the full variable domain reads DSGVTQTPKHLITATGQRVTLRCSPRSGDLSVYWYQQSLDQGLQFLIQYYNGEERAKGNILERFSAQQFPDLHSELNLSSLELGDSALYFCASSVNGASPLHFGNGTRLTVT.

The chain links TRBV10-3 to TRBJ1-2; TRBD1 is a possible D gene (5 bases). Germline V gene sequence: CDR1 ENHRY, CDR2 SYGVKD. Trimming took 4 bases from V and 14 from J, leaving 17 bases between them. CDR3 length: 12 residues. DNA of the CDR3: TGTGCCATCAGTGCCGACAGTCTGGTGGGGACCTTC. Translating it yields CAISADSLVGTF.

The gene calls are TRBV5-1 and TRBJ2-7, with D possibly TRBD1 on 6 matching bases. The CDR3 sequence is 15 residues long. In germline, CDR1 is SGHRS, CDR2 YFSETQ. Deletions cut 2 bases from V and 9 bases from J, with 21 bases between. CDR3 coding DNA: TGCGCCAGCAGCTTTTTCGGGACATCCCAATCCTGGCAGTACTTC. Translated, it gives CASSFFGTSQSWQYF.